A single sample gave rise to the 25 T cell receptor beta chains below, sequenced in a study of blood T cell repertoires in COVID-19. Some clones are missing from TCRdb's copy, which holds only in-frame ones; the method was immunoSEQ multiplex PCR. This sample yields about 200,000 clones, of which roughly nine tenths are seen a single time; approximately 2.2% belongs to the top ten. Sequencing used PBMCs or T cells enriched from blood (not recorded which). The receptors originated from a young woman who had recovered from COVID-19.

The rearrangement links TRBV7-8 to TRBJ1-6; a weak D match, TRBD1 (5 bases). This CDR3 comprises 16 residues. Germline V gene sequence: CDR1 SGHVS, CDR2 FQNEAQ. V lost 0 bases to trimming and J lost 8 bases, with 14 bases between them. CDR3 bases: TGTGCCAGCAGCTTAGCGACCTGGGGGGGTGATTCACCCCTCCACTTT. This codes for CASSLATWGGDSPLHF.

The rearrangement joins TRBV6-5 to TRBJ1-1; 7 bases line up with TRBD1. The germline V gene encodes CDR1 MNHEY and CDR2 SVGAGI. CDR3 length equals 14 residues. V shed 4 bases, J shed 11 bases, and the junction held 13 bases outside the gene matches. This CDR3 reads CASSLDRAKRGAFF. The CDR3 DNA reads TGTGCCAGCAGTTTAGACAGGGCGAAGAGGGGTGCTTTCTTT.

The chain carries TRBV28 and TRBJ1-2; TRBD1 matches 7 bases. The length of the CDR3 is 14 residues. CDR1 and CDR2 (germline): MDHEN, SYDVKM. Trimming removed 5 bases from V and 1 base from J; junction bases left unmatched: 4. CDR3 nucleotides: TGTGCCAGCAGTGAGGGACAGCATAACTATGGCTACACCTTC. Its protein is CASSEGQHNYGYTF.

This clone has only one observation. The gene calls are TRBV7-9 and TRBJ2-7, with D possibly TRBD2 on 5 matching bases. CDR1 is SEHNR, CDR2 FQNEAQ, per germline (reference sequence). The CDR3 has 16 residues. V was shortened by 1 base and J by 2 bases, with 15 bases between the two germline ends. The CDR3 loop reads CASSLGTEYGTYEQYF. The CDR3 DNA reads as TGTGCCAGCAGCTTAGGAACGGAGTACGGGACCTACGAGCAGTACTTC.

The rearrangement joins TRBV4-3 to TRBJ2-2; 7 positions agree with TRBD1. The CDR3 consists of 15 residues. The J segment lost 6 bases and the V segment lost 6 bases, leaving 10 bases of the junction unmatched. The germline gives CDR1 LGHNA, CDR2 YSLEER. CDR3 loop: CASREGGLVPGELFF. CDR3 in DNA: TGCGCCAGCAGGGAAGGGGGCTTAGTCCCCGGGGAGCTGTTTTTT.

The V gene is TRBV4-3, the J gene TRBJ2-1; 9 positions agree with TRBD1. V was clipped by 0 bases and J by 8 bases; unmatched bases: 8. The CDR3 length is 16 residues. Germline CDR1 LGHNA, CDR2 YSLEER. For the CDR3, the DNA is TGCGCCAGCAGCCAAGACCGGGACAGGGTTATCTATGAGCAGTTCTTC. Encoded protein: CASSQDRDRVIYEQFF.

The chain carries TRBV4-3 and TRBJ1-1; D unclear. Germline V gene lookup returns CDR1 LGHNA and CDR2 YSLEER. The CDR3 has 15 amino acids. The V and J ends lost 1 base and 4 bases respectively, with 13 bases between them. CDR3 sequence: CASSQGADIGTEAFF. The DNA for the CDR3 is TGCGCCAGCAGCCAAGGGGCAGACATAGGCACTGAAGCTTTCTTT.

This rearrangement joins TRBV9 to TRBJ2-7; D ambiguous. Trimming shortened V by 5 bases and J by 2 bases, and 5 bases separated the two germline ends. The CDR3 runs to 11 residues. Germline V gene data show CDR1 as SGDLS and CDR2 as YYNGEE. CDR3 residues: CASSSTYEQYF. In nucleotides, the CDR3 is TGTGCCAGCAGTTCTACCTACGAGCAGTACTTC. The full variable domain, with the rest looked up from reference TRBV9 and TRBJ2-7, is DSGVTQTPKHLITATGQRVTLRCSPRSGDLSVYWYQQSLDQGLQFLIQYYNGEERAKGNILERFSAQQFPDLHSELNLSSLELGDSALYFCASSSTYEQYFGPGTRLTVT.

The chain links TRBV19 to TRBJ1-4, with 9 nucleotides matching TRBD1. CDR1 LNHDA and CDR2 SQIVND come from the germline V gene (reference sequence). V shed 3 bases, J shed 1 base, and the junction held 9 bases outside the gene matches. CDR3 length equals 18 residues. CDR3 region: CASSIIQGQGRTNEKLFF. The CDR3 coding sequence is TGTGCCAGTAGTATTATTCAGGGACAGGGAAGAACTAATGAAAAACTGTTTTTT.

The CDR3 region is CASSDQGRGSGTQYF. The CDR3 nucleotides read TGTGCCAGTAGTGATCAAGGACGGGGTTCGGGGACCCAGTACTTC. The rearrangement joins TRBV19 to TRBJ2-5; D might be TRBD2 (5 bases). Germline V gene data show CDR1 as LNHDA and CDR2 as SQIVND (reference sequence). This CDR3 is built from 15 residues. The V end lost 5 bases, the J end lost 7 bases, and 20 bases lay between the germline ends.

The chain links TRBV27 to TRBJ1-2, with TRBD1 matching 11 bases. The CDR3 contains 14 residues. The germline V gene has CDR1 MNHEY and CDR2 SMNVEV (reference sequence). V lost 6 bases to trimming and J lost 7 bases; unmatched junction nucleotides: 7. The CDR3 DNA reads as TGTGCCAGCAGGAGGACAGGGGGCGCGCGTGGCTACACCTTC. Protein sequence: CASRRTGGARGYTF.

The chain has TRBV25-1 and TRBJ2-5; no definite D call. Per germline, CDR1 MGHDK and CDR2 SYGVNS. The CDR3 covers 12 residues. Between the trimmed V and J ends, which lost 6 bases and 9 bases, there was a span of 14 bases. This CDR3 is CASSKDWQAQYF. The CDR3 DNA reads as TGTGCCAGCAGCAAGGATTGGCAGGCCCAGTACTTC. The full variable domain, with the rest looked up from reference TRBV25-1 and TRBJ2-5, is EADIYQTPRYLVIGTGKKITLECSQTMGHDKMYWYQQDPGMELHLIHYSYGVNSTEKGDLSSESTVSRIRTEHFPLTLESARPSHTSQYLCASSKDWQAQYFGPGTRLLVL.

The chain is built from TRBV5-8 and TRBJ2-3; D is possibly TRBD2 (6 bases). Germline V CDR1 and CDR2: SGHTS, YDEGEE. Trimming stripped 4 bases from V and 4 bases from J, with 16 bases between. The CDR3 is made up of 15 amino acids. CDR3 sequence (DNA): TGTGCCAGCAGCGAGGGACTCACTTCCGCAGATACGCAGTATTTT. It encodes CASSEGLTSADTQYF.

V and J are TRBV24-1 and TRBJ1-1, with TRBD1 matching 7 bases. The junction had 5 bases not matched to a gene; V was cut back by 4 bases and J by 1 base. CDR1 and CDR2 from the germline V gene are KGHDR and SFDVKD. The CDR3 spans 15 residues. CDR3 amino acids: CATSEAGTENTEAFF. The CDR3, as DNA: TGTGCCACCAGTGAGGCCGGGACAGAGAACACTGAAGCTTTCTTT.

The rearrangement uses TRBV9 and TRBJ2-5; TRBD1 matches at 8 bases. The V and J ends lost 0 bases and 5 bases, in that order; junction bases with no gene match: 6. Per the germline V gene, CDR1 is SGDLS and CDR2 is YYNGEE. CDR3 length: 15 amino acids. CDR3 sequence: CASSVAPGQGETQYF. The CDR3 DNA reads TGTGCCAGCAGCGTAGCCCCTGGACAGGGTGAGACCCAGTACTTC.

V usage is TRBV12-3 or TRBV12-4 and J usage is TRBJ1-2; 8 bases map to TRBD1. V dropped 6 bases and J dropped 7; count of bases not matched to a gene: 4. CDR3 length equals 12 residues. The CDR3 spells CASRTDRGGYTF. As DNA, the CDR3 is TGTGCCAGCAGAACAGACAGGGGTGGCTACACCTTC.

The chain couples TRBV6-2 or TRBV6-3 to TRBJ2-1; TRBD2 matches 11 bases. V was pared by 6 bases and J by 4 bases, with 5 bases of the junction left unmatched. Germline lookup yields CDR1 MNHEY and CDR2 SVGEGT. This CDR3 has 15 residues. This CDR3 is CASRPRTSGYNEQFF. The DNA for the CDR3 is TGTGCCAGCAGACCTCGGACTAGCGGGTACAATGAGCAGTTCTTC.

This clone came up a few times. This chain uses TRBV7-6 with TRBJ2-7; TRBD2 matches 13 bases. This CDR3 contains 18 residues. J gave up 2 bases and V 4 bases, and 11 bases lay outside the gene matches. CDR1 and CDR2 from the germline V gene are SGHVS and FNYEAQ. The CDR3 protein is CASSSTGTSGKGTYEQYF. CDR3 coding DNA: TGTGCCAGCAGCTCTACCGGGACTAGCGGGAAGGGCACCTACGAGCAGTACTTC.

The chain has TRBV5-1 and TRBJ2-7; TRBD2 matches 11 bases. CDR3 length: 17 amino acids. Germline V gene sequence: CDR1 SGHRS, CDR2 YFSETQ. V lost 0 bases to trimming and J lost 0 bases; unmatched junction nucleotides: 5. Written as DNA, the CDR3 is TGCGCCAGCAGCTTGGATACTAGCGGGGGCGCCTCCTACGAGCAGTACTTC. This encodes CASSLDTSGGASYEQYF.

The chain couples TRBV9 to TRBJ1-2; 9 bases are shared with TRBD1. V was clipped by 3 bases and J by 2 bases; unmatched bases: 2. Germline V gene data show CDR1 as SGDLS and CDR2 as YYNGEE. The CDR3 has 14 residues. The CDR3 here is CASSGGQGNYGYTF. The CDR3 coding sequence is TGTGCCAGCAGCGGCGGACAGGGGAACTATGGCTACACCTTC.

CDR3 nucleotides: TGTGCCAGCAGCCTAGGCACTGAAGCTTTCTTT. This sequence encodes CASSLGTEAFF. This chain links TRBV12-3 or TRBV12-4 with TRBJ1-1, with D unclear. Trimming left V 6 bases short and J 4 bases short, with 6 bases between. The CDR3 length is 11 residues.

V and J are TRBV7-9 and TRBJ1-1, with TRBD1 as a possible D gene (6 bases). This CDR3 comprises 16 residues. Germline V gene data show CDR1 as SEHNR and CDR2 as FQNEAQ (reference sequence). The V and J ends lost 1 base and 1 base respectively, with 13 bases between them. The CDR3 sequence: CASSLGSGAGNTEAFF. The CDR3 bases are TGTGCCAGCAGCTTAGGGTCAGGGGCCGGGAACACTGAAGCTTTCTTT. Using reference TRBV7-9 and TRBJ1-1 for the parts outside the CDR3, the full variable domain is DTGVSQNPRHKITKRGQNVTFRCDPISEHNRLYWYRQTLGQGPEFLTYFQNEAQLEKSRLLSDRFSAERPKGSFSTLEIQRTEQGDSAMYLCASSLGSGAGNTEAFFGQGTRLTVV.

V usage is TRBV3-1 (or the pseudogene TRBV3-2) and J usage is TRBJ2-7; 8 nucleotides line up with TRBD2. V dropped 0 bases and J dropped 7; count of bases not matched to a gene: 5. CDR1 is LGHDT, CDR2 YNNKEL, per germline (reference sequence). The CDR3 contains 14 residues. The CDR3 loop reads CASSQDRLAYEQYF. The CDR3 region has the DNA TGTGCCAGCAGCCAAGATAGACTAGCGTATGAGCAGTACTTC.

CDR3: CASRPRQVNSPLHF. The CDR3 DNA reads as TGTGCCAGCAGACCCCGGCAGGTCAATTCACCCCTCCACTTT. This chain connects TRBV6-5 to TRBJ1-6, with D unresolved. This CDR3 has 14 amino acids. Trimming pared 6 bases from V and 7 bases from J, leaving 13 bases between. Germline assignment: CDR1 MNHEY and CDR2 SVGAGI.

This chain joins TRBV9 and TRBJ1-1; D not certain. The CDR3 totals 17 residues. The V end was cut by 0 bases, the J end by 0 bases, with 15 bases between. CDR1 is SGDLS and CDR2 is YYNGEE in the germline V gene. The chain's CDR3 is CASSVDGFGDMNTEAFF. CDR3 nucleotide sequence: TGTGCCAGCAGCGTAGATGGGTTTGGAGATATGAACACTGAAGCTTTCTTT.